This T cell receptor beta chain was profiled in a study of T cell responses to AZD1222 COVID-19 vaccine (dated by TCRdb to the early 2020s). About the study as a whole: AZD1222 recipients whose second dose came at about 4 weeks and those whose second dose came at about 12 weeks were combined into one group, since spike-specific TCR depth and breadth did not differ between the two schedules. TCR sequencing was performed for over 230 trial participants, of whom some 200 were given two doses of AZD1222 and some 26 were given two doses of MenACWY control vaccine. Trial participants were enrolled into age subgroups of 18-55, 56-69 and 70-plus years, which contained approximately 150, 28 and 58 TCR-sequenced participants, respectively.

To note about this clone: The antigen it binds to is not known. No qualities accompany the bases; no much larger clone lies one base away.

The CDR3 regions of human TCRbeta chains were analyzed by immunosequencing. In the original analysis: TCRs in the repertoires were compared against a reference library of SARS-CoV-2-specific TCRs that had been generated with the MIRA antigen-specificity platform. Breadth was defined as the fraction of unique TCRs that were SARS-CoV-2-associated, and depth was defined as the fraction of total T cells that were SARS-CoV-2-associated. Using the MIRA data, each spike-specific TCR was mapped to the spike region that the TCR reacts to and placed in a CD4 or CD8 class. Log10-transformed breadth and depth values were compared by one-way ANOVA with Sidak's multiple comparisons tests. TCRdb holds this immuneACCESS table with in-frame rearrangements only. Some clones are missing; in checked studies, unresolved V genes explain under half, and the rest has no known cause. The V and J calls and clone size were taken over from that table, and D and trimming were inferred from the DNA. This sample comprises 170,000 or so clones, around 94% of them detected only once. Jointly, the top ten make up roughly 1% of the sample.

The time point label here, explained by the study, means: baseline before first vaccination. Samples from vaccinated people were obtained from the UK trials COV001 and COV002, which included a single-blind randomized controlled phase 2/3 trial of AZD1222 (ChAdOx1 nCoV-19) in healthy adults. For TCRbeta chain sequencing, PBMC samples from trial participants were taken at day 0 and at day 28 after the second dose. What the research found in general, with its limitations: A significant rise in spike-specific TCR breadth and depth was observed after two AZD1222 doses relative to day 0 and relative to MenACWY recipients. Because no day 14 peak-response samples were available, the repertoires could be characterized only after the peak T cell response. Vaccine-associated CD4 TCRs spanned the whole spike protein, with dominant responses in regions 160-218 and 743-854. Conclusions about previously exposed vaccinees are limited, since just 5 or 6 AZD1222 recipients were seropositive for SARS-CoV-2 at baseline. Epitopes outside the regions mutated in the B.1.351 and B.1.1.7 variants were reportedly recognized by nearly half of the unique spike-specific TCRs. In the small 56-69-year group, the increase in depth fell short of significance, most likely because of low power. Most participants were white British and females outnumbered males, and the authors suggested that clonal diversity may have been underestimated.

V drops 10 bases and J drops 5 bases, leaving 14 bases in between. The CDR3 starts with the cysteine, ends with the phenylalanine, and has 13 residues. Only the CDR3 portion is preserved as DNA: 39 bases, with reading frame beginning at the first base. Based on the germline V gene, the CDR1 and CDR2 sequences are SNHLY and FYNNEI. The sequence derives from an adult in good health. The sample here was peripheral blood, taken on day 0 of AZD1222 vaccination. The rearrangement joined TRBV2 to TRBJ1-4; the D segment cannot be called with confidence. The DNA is TGTGCCACCAGCCCGAGCTTGAATGAAAAACTGTTTTTT. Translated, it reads CATSPSLNEKLFF.